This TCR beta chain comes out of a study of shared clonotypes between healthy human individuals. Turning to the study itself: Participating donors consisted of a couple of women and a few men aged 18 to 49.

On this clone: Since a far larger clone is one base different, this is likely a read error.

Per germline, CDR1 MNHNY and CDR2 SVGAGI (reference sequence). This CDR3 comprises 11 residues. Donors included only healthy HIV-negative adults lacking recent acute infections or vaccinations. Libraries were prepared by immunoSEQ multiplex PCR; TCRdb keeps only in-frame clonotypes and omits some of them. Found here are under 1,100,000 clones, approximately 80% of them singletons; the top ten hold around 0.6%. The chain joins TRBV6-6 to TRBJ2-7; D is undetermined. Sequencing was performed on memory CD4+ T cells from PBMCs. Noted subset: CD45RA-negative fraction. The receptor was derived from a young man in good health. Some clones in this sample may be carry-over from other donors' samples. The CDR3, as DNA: TGTGCCGGCAGTACGCCCTACGAGCAGTACTTC. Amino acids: CAGSTPYEQYF.